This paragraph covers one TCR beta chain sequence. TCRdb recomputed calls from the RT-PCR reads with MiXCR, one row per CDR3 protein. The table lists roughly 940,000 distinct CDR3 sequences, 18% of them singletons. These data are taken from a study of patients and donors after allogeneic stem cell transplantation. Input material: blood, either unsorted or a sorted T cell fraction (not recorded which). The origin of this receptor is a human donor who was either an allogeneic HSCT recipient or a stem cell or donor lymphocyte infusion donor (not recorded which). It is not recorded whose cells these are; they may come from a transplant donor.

The CDR3 loop is CASSLPGQGASGYTF. CDR3 sequence (DNA): TGTGCCAGCAGCTTACCGGGACAGGGGGCAAGTGGCTACACCTTC. This sequence joins TRBV7-9 and TRBJ1-2; TRBD1 matches 12 bases. The CDR3 extends over 15 amino acids. The V gene end was trimmed by 2 bases and the J gene end by 7 bases; junction bases not matched to a gene: 5. Germline V gene sequence: CDR1 SEHNR, CDR2 FQNEAQ (reference sequence).